This is a list of T cell receptor beta chains from one sample in a study of T cell responses to AZD1222 COVID-19 vaccine. Sequencing used immunoSEQ multiplex PCR; TCRdb keeps in-frame clones, though not all of them. The data hold under 100,000 clones, with approximately 90% observed a single time. The sequences come from peripheral blood, collected on day 0 of AZD1222 vaccination. Receptors originate from an adult in good health. Each CDR3 is given with its conserved first and last residue. D genes are given only for firm matches. Only some rows state a clone size, as once, few, many or a class for expanded clones.

J gene: TRBJ1-2; D gene: .; clone size: once; V gene: TRBV28; CDR3 protein: CASSLRVGAGRYGYTF; CDR3 DNA: TGTGCCAGCAGTTTACGGGTTGGGGCAGGGAGGTATGGCTACACCTTC
J gene: TRBJ2-2; D gene: .; clone size: .; V gene: TRBV2; CDR3 protein: CASRSGTTGTGELFF; CDR3 DNA: TGTGCCAGCAGGTCCGGGACAACGGGCACCGGGGAGCTGTTTTTT
J gene: TRBJ1-2; D gene: .; clone size: .; V gene: TRBV19; CDR3 protein: CASNTQDYGYTF; CDR3 DNA: TGTGCCAGTAATACTCAGGACTATGGCTACACCTTC
J gene: TRBJ2-1; D gene: .; clone size: .; V gene: TRBV24-1; CDR3 protein: CATSDLRSGPIYNEQFF; CDR3 DNA: TGTGCCACCAGTGATTTGCGGAGCGGTCCGATCTACAATGAGCAGTTCTTC
J gene: TRBJ2-7; D gene: TRBD1; clone size: .; V gene: TRBV5-1; CDR3 protein: CASSYGQDYEQYF; CDR3 DNA: TGCGCCAGCAGCTACGGACAGGACTACGAGCAGTACTTC
J gene: TRBJ1-3; D gene: .; clone size: .; V gene: TRBV2; CDR3 protein: CASTPSPGGNTIYF; CDR3 DNA: TGTGCCAGCACCCCCAGCCCAGGCGGAAACACCATATATTTT
J gene: TRBJ1-6; D gene: .; clone size: .; V gene: TRBV19; CDR3 protein: CASSIDTENNSPLHF; CDR3 DNA: TGTGCCAGTAGTATAGATACCGAGAATAATTCACCCCTCCACTTT
J gene: TRBJ1-5; D gene: .; clone size: .; V gene: TRBV19; CDR3 protein: CASSIDHQGNQPQHF; CDR3 DNA: TGTGCCAGTAGTATAGATCATCAGGGGAATCAGCCCCAGCATTTT
J gene: TRBJ1-5; D gene: .; clone size: .; V gene: TRBV7-2; CDR3 protein: CASSLMSGGNQPQHF; CDR3 DNA: TGTGCCAGCAGCTTAATGTCAGGGGGCAATCAGCCCCAGCATTTT
J gene: TRBJ2-3; D gene: .; clone size: .; V gene: TRBV11-3; CDR3 protein: CASSLSGLQGGGDTQYF; CDR3 DNA: TGTGCCAGCAGCTTAAGTGGTCTGCAGGGAGGAGGAGATACGCAGTATTTT
J gene: TRBJ1-4; D gene: .; clone size: .; V gene: TRBV7-9; CDR3 protein: CASRISPGRNEKLFF; CDR3 DNA: TGTGCCAGCAGAATAAGCCCAGGGCGAAATGAAAAACTGTTTTTT
J gene: TRBJ1-1; D gene: .; clone size: .; V gene: TRBV3-1/TRBV3-2; CDR3 protein: CASSEAQRVNTEAFF; CDR3 DNA: TGTGCCAGCAGCGAAGCACAGAGGGTGAACACTGAAGCTTTCTTT
J gene: TRBJ2-2; D gene: TRBD1; clone size: .; V gene: TRBV18; CDR3 protein: CASSPPTGGLNTGELFF; CDR3 DNA: TGTGCCAGCTCACCCCCGACAGGGGGACTTAACACCGGGGAGCTGTTTTTT
J gene: TRBJ1-1; D gene: .; clone size: .; V gene: TRBV18; CDR3 protein: CASSPLPGHYMNTEAFF; CDR3 DNA: TGTGCCAGCTCACCACTTCCCGGACACTATATGAACACTGAAGCTTTCTTT
J gene: TRBJ2-1; D gene: TRBD1; clone size: once; V gene: TRBV4-3; CDR3 protein: CASSPEGAGYNEQFF; CDR3 DNA: TGCGCCAGCAGCCCCGAGGGGGCCGGATACAATGAGCAGTTCTTC
J gene: TRBJ1-5; D gene: .; clone size: .; V gene: TRBV27; CDR3 protein: CASSSPLMKQPQHF; CDR3 DNA: TGTGCCAGCAGTTCTCCCCTTATGAAACAGCCCCAGCATTTT
J gene: TRBJ1-3; D gene: .; clone size: .; V gene: TRBV5-1; CDR3 protein: CASSLQTGNTIYF; CDR3 DNA: TGCGCCAGCAGCTTACAAACTGGAAACACCATATATTTT
J gene: TRBJ2-3; D gene: TRBD2; clone size: once; V gene: TRBV10-2; CDR3 protein: CASSLRLAGASTDTQYF; CDR3 DNA: TGCGCCAGCAGCCTCCGACTAGCGGGAGCTAGCACAGATACGCAGTATTTT
J gene: TRBJ1-1; D gene: .; clone size: .; V gene: TRBV4-3; CDR3 protein: CASSQGYGRSPNTEAFF; CDR3 DNA: TGCGCCAGCAGCCAAGGGTATGGGAGGAGCCCAAACACTGAAGCTTTCTTT
J gene: TRBJ2-2; D gene: .; clone size: .; V gene: TRBV19; CDR3 protein: CASSIVERGGTGELFF; CDR3 DNA: TGTGCCAGTAGTATCGTGGAGCGAGGAGGCACCGGGGAGCTGTTTTTT